This entry lists 27 T cell receptor beta chains sequenced from one sample in a study of blood T cell repertoires in COVID-19. Some clones are missing from TCRdb's copy, which holds only in-frame ones; the method was immunoSEQ multiplex PCR. This sample has 150,000 to 200,000 clones, with 79% found just once. The material sequenced was peripheral blood. The receptor source for this set is a woman aged 55-70 years with COVID-19, enrolled during active disease.

V is TRBV5-6 and J is TRBJ2-3; 7 nucleotides agree with TRBD1. The germline gives CDR1 SGHDT, CDR2 YYEEEE. The J segment lost 4 bases and the V segment lost 2 bases, leaving 7 bases of the junction unmatched. This CDR3 is 15 amino acids long. Here the CDR3 reads CASSFGAGTADTQYF. CDR3 sequence (DNA): TGTGCCAGCAGCTTTGGGGCAGGGACAGCAGATACGCAGTATTTT.

The V call is TRBV7-8, the J call TRBJ2-2; 8 positions agree with TRBD1. The germline V gene encodes CDR1 SGHVS and CDR2 FQNEAQ. With V trimmed by 1 base and J by 6 bases, 7 bases remained unmatched. The CDR3 has 16 residues. CDR3 sequence (DNA): TGTGCCAGCAGCTTAGGGCAGGGGGCGATGGCCGGGGAGCTGTTTTTT. Its protein product is CASSLGQGAMAGELFF.

This rearrangement joins TRBV2 to TRBJ2-7; 9 bases map to TRBD1. V was clipped by 6 bases and J by 3 bases; unmatched bases: 9. The germline CDR1 and CDR2 sequences are SNHLY and FYNNEI. The CDR3 totals 15 residues. This CDR3 is CASRSPGQGSYEQYV. For the CDR3, the DNA is TGTGCCAGCAGGTCCCCGGGACAGGGAAGCTACGAGCAGTACGTC.

The rearrangement links TRBV5-6 to TRBJ1-2; 9 bases map to TRBD1. The CDR3 runs to 15 residues. The germline CDR1 and CDR2 sequences are SGHDT and YYEEEE. After removal of 1 base from V and 8 bases from J, the junction contained 9 bases not matched to a gene. The DNA for the CDR3 is TGTGCCAGCAGCTTGAGACTGACAGGGGGAAGCGGCTACACCTTC. This codes for CASSLRLTGGSGYTF.

The chain links TRBV10-3 to TRBJ1-1, with 9 nucleotides matching TRBD1. This CDR3 comprises 11 residues. Germline CDR1 ENHRY, CDR2 SYGVKD. V lost 10 bases, J lost 11 bases, and 8 bases stayed unmatched. The CDR3 bases are TGTGCCACAGGACAGGGGAGAGAGGCTTTCTTT. This sequence encodes CATGQGREAFF.

This clone was picked up one time. The chain carries TRBV28 and TRBJ2-5, with D perhaps matching TRBD1 (5 bases). V lost 5 bases and J lost 2, with 15 bases in between. The V gene's germline CDR1 is MDHEN and CDR2 SYDVKM. This CDR3 has 15 amino acids. CDR3 in DNA: TGTGCCAGCAGTACCGGACGGACACGGCAAGAGACCCAGTACTTC. Amino acids: CASSTGRTRQETQYF.

This chain uses TRBV6-2 or TRBV6-3 with TRBJ2-1; 8 bases map to TRBD2. Germline V CDR1 and CDR2: MNHEY, SVGEGT. This CDR3 is built from 17 residues. Trimming cost V 2 bases and J 5 bases; bases outside gene matches: 11. CDR3 sequence: CASSYPIGDSGNNEQFF. The CDR3 nucleotides are TGTGCCAGCAGTTACCCGATCGGGGATAGCGGGAACAATGAGCAGTTCTTC.

J is TRBJ1-2 and V is TRBV10-3; D call uncertain. The CDR3 length is 15 residues. The V end was cut by 0 bases, the J end by 6 bases, with 14 bases between. Germline loops: CDR1 ENHRY, CDR2 SYGVKD. DNA for the CDR3: TGTGCCATCAGTGAGTCTAGGAAGGTCGGGAATGGCTACACCTTC. The encoded protein is CAISESRKVGNGYTF.

The chain couples TRBV6-1 to TRBJ2-3; D may be TRBD2 (5 bases). Germline V CDR1 and CDR2: MNHNS, SASEGT. V was trimmed by 2 bases and J by 8 bases, leaving 11 bases between them. The CDR3 is 13 amino acids. The CDR3 DNA reads TGTGCCAGCAGTGAAACGCCTCGGGGTACGCAGTATTTT. It encodes CASSETPRGTQYF.

The chain employs TRBV7-2 and TRBJ1-1, with D unresolved. Germline CDR1 reads SGHTA; CDR2 reads FQGNSA. The CDR3 is made up of 14 amino acids. The V end was cut by 6 bases, the J end by 1 base, with 12 bases between. CDR3 loop: CASSPEAKNTEAFF. CDR3 nucleotide sequence: TGTGCCAGCAGTCCCGAGGCCAAGAACACTGAAGCTTTCTTT.

J is TRBJ2-3 and V is TRBV5-6, with 9 nucleotides matching TRBD2. The CDR3 has 17 residues. CDR1 and CDR2 from the germline V gene are SGHDT and YYEEEE. V gave up 4 bases and J gave up 3 bases; unmatched junction bases: 12. Here the CDR3 DNA reads TGTGCCAGCAGCCCGGTACTGACGCGGGAGGGAACAGATACGCAGTATTTT. This translates into CASSPVLTREGTDTQYF.

The J gene is TRBJ1-1, the V gene TRBV10-3, with 8 bases identical to TRBD1. V lost 4 bases and J lost 5; bases outside the gene matches: 12. CDR3 length: 16 amino acids. The germline gives CDR1 ENHRY, CDR2 SYGVKD. CDR3 loop: CAISGRAGGSGTEAFF. In DNA, the CDR3 is TGTGCCATCAGTGGGCGGGCAGGGGGCTCAGGGACTGAAGCTTTCTTT.

The genes are TRBV6-5 and TRBJ2-7; TRBD2 matches 10 bases. This CDR3 comprises 15 residues. Germline loops: CDR1 MNHEY, CDR2 SVGAGI. V shed 5 bases and J 3 bases; nucleotides not matched to a gene: 7. The DNA for the CDR3 is TGTGCCAGCAGTCCCGCTTCTAGCGGGAGCTACGAGCAGTACTTC. Protein sequence: CASSPASSGSYEQYF.

The gene calls are TRBV20-1 and TRBJ1-2; D is undetermined. The V end lost 1 base, the J end lost 7 bases, and 7 bases lay between the germline ends. This CDR3 is built from 11 residues. From germline, CDR1 is DFQATT and CDR2 SNEGSKA (reference sequence). The CDR3 region is CSARVQSGYTF. CDR3 DNA: TGCAGTGCTAGAGTTCAGTCTGGCTACACCTTC.

The chain combines TRBV18 with TRBJ2-3; 8 bases line up with TRBD2. The germline V gene encodes CDR1 KGHSH and CDR2 LQKENI. V lost 3 bases and J lost 4; bases outside the gene matches: 12. CDR3 length: 17 amino acids. CDR3 in amino acids: CASSPIGFRAGADTQYF. CDR3 sequence (DNA): TGTGCCAGCTCACCTATTGGGTTTCGAGCGGGAGCAGATACGCAGTATTTT.

V usage is TRBV4-3 and J usage is TRBJ1-1; 7 bases match TRBD1. Trimming at V came to 4 bases and at J to 5 bases, leaving 7 bases not matched to a gene. Germline V gene data show CDR1 as LGHNA and CDR2 as YSLEER. The CDR3 is 14 amino acids. DNA for the CDR3: TGCGCCAGCAGCCCCCGACAGGGATTTACTGAAGCTTTCTTT. Its protein product is CASSPRQGFTEAFF.

This clone has a single count. The chain links TRBV5-1 to TRBJ2-2; 9 nucleotides line up with TRBD1. CDR1 is SGHRS, CDR2 YFSETQ, per germline. CDR3 size: 14 residues. The V gene end was trimmed by 4 bases and the J gene end by 6 bases; junction bases not matched to a gene: 4. The CDR3 protein is CASSRRTGAGELFF. DNA of the CDR3: TGCGCCAGCAGCCGACGGACAGGGGCCGGGGAGCTGTTTTTT.

CDR3 protein: CASSLAPGGTDTQYF. The DNA of the CDR3 is TGTGCCAGCAGCTTGGCCCCCGGAGGCACAGATACGCAGTATTTT. The gene calls are TRBV5-4 and TRBJ2-3; D unresolved. V lost 0 bases, J lost 1 base, and 9 bases lay in between. The CDR3 is 15 amino acids. Germline CDR1 SGHNT, CDR2 YYREEE (reference sequence).

V is TRBV5-4 and J is TRBJ1-5; D is perhaps TRBD1 (6 bases). CDR3 length equals 16 residues. Trimming removed 2 bases at V and 5 bases at J, with 17 bases between. Germline lookup yields CDR1 SGHNT and CDR2 YYREEE (reference sequence). This CDR3 reads CASSLMGGGDHQPQHF. CDR3 nucleotides: TGTGCCAGCAGCTTAATGGGAGGGGGGGACCATCAGCCCCAGCATTTT.

The chain employs TRBV11-2 and TRBJ2-5; D is perhaps TRBD1 (6 bases). The CDR3 loop spans 15 amino acids. V was pared by 5 bases and J by 5 bases, with 18 bases between. Germline CDR1 SGHAT, CDR2 FQNNGV. The DNA for the CDR3 is TGTGCCAGCAGCCAACGGTCAGGGGTATGGGAGACCCAGTACTTC. This gives the protein CASSQRSGVWETQYF.

The chain employs TRBV4-2 and TRBJ2-3, with 12 bases matching TRBD1. From germline, CDR1 is LGHNA and CDR2 YNFKEQ. The CDR3 length is 18 residues. Unmatched junction bases numbered 6, after V lost 0 bases and J lost 2 bases. As DNA, the CDR3 is TGTGCCAGCAGCCAAGATTCCCCGGGACAGGGGGCCACAGATACGCAGTATTTT. This gives the protein CASSQDSPGQGATDTQYF.

The chain carries TRBV5-1 and TRBJ2-3, with 7 bases matching TRBD2. With V trimmed by 4 bases and J by 6 bases, 5 bases remained unmatched. This CDR3 is built from 13 residues. Germline V gene lookup returns CDR1 SGHRS and CDR2 YFSETQ. The CDR3 is CASSPGLKDTQYF. DNA for the CDR3: TGCGCCAGCAGCCCGGGACTAAAGGATACGCAGTATTTT.

This rearrangement joins TRBV11-2 to TRBJ1-3, with D uncertain. Trimming took off 3 bases at V and 6 bases at J, with 15 bases between the two ends. Germline V gives CDR1 SGHAT, CDR2 FQNNGV. This CDR3 has 15 residues. For the CDR3, the DNA is TGTGCCAGCAGCTTCCCTGACCCAGGCGCAAACACCATATATTTT. Its translation: CASSFPDPGANTIYF.

V and J are TRBV3-1 (or the pseudogene TRBV3-2) and TRBJ1-2, with D possibly TRBD1 on 5 matching bases. The CDR3 length is 15 residues. Germline lookup yields CDR1 LGHDT and CDR2 YNNKEL (reference sequence). With 1 base removed from V and 4 bases from J, the gap between germline ends came to 13 bases. CDR3 bases: TGTGCCAGCAGCCAAGTTAGCAGAAGGGGCTATGGCTACACCTTC. It codes for CASSQVSRRGYGYTF.

The chain employs TRBV5-8 and TRBJ2-2; 7 bases match TRBD2. The CDR3 is 15 residues long. From germline, CDR1 is SGHTS and CDR2 YDEGEE. Trimming at V came to 4 bases and at J to 0 bases, leaving 3 bases not matched to a gene. In nucleotides, the CDR3 is TGTGCCAGCAGCCCCGCGGGGGCGAACACCGGGGAGCTGTTTTTT. As protein: CASSPAGANTGELFF. Based on the CDR3 plus reference TRBV5-8 and TRBJ2-2, the full variable domain is EAGVTQSPTHLIKTRGQQATLRCSPISGHTSVYWYQQALGLGLQFLLWYDEGEERNRGNFPPRFSGRQFPNYSSELNVNALELEDSALYLCASSPAGANTGELFFGEGSRLTVL.

The V gene is TRBV6-1, the J gene TRBJ1-2; D ambiguous. Germline loops: CDR1 MNHNS, CDR2 SASEGT. V lost 0 bases and J lost 2, with 10 bases in between. The CDR3 consists of 15 residues. CDR3 region: CASSEAHGGNYGYTF. DNA for the CDR3: TGTGCCAGCAGTGAAGCGCATGGCGGAAACTATGGCTACACCTTC.

This clone was observed once. This chain uses TRBV19 with TRBJ2-5; TRBD2 is a possible D gene (6 bases). Trimming took off 1 base at V and 5 bases at J, with 8 bases between the two ends. CDR1 and CDR2 (germline): LNHDA, SQIVND (reference sequence). The CDR3 consists of 13 residues. CDR3 nucleotide sequence: TGTGCCAGTAGTATAGCTCGGGGGGAGACCCAGTACTTC. Translation: CASSIARGETQYF.